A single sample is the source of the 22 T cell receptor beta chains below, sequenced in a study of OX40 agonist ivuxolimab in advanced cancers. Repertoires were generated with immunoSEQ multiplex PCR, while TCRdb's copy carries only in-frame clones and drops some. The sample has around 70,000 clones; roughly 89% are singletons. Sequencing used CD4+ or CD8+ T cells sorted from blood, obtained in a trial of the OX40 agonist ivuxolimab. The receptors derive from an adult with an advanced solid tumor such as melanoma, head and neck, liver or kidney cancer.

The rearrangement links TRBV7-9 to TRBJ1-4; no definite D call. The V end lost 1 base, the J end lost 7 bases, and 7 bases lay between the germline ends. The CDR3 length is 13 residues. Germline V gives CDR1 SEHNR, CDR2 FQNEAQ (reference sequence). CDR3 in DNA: TGTGCCAGCAGCTTAGACGGGCCTGAAAAACTGTTTTTT. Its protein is CASSLDGPEKLFF.

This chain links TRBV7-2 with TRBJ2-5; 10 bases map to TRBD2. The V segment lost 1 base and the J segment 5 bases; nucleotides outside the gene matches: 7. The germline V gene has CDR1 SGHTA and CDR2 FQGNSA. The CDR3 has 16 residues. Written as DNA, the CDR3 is TGTGCCAGCAGCTTAGGGCTAGCGGGAGCTTTTGAGACCCAGTACTTC. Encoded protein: CASSLGLAGAFETQYF. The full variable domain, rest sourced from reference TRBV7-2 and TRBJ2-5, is GAGVSQSPSNKVTEKGKDVELRCDPISGHTALYWYRQSLGQGLEFLIYFQGNSAPDKSGLPSDRFSAERTGGSVSTLTIQRTQQEDSAVYLCASSLGLAGAFETQYFGPGTRLLVL.

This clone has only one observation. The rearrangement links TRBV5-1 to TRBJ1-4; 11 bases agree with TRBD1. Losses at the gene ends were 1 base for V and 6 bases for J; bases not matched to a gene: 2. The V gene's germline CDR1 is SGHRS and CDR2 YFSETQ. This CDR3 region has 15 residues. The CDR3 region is CASSLMGQGDEKLFF. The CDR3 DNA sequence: TGCGCCAGCAGCTTGATGGGACAGGGGGATGAAAAACTGTTTTTT.

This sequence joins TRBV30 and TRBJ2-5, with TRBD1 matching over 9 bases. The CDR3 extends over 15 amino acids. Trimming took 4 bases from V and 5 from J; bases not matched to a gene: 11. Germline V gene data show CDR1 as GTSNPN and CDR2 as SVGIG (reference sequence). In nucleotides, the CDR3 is TGTGCCTGGACCCCCACAGGGGGCTACTGGGAGACCCAGTACTTC. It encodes CAWTPTGGYWETQYF. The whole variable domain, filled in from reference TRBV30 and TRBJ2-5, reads SQTIHQWPATLVQPVGSPLSLECTVEGTSNPNLYWYRQAAGRGLQLLFYSVGIGQISSEVPQNLSASRPQDRQFILSSKKLLLSDSGFYLCAWTPTGGYWETQYFGPGTRLLVL.

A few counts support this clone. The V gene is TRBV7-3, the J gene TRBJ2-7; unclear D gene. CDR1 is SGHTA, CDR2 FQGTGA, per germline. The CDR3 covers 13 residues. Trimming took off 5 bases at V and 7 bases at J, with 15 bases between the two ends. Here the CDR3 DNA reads TGTGCCAGCAGCCGGCAAGGAGTAGAGGAGCAGTACTTC. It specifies CASSRQGVEEQYF. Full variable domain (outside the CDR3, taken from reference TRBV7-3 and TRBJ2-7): GAGVSQTPSNKVTEKGKYVELRCDPISGHTALYWYRQSLGQGPEFLIYFQGTGAADDSGLPNDRFFAVRPEGSVSTLKIQRTERGDSAVYLCASSRQGVEEQYFGPGTRLTVT.

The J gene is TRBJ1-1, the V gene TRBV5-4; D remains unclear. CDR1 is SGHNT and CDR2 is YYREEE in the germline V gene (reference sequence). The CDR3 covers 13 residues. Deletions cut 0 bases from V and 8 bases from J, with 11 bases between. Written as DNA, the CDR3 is TGTGCCAGCAGCTTGGATTCAATCACAGAAGCTTTCTTT. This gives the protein CASSLDSITEAFF.

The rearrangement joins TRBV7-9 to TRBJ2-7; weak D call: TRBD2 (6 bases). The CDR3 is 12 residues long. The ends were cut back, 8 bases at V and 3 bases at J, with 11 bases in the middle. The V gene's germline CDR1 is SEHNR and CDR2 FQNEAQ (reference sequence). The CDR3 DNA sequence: TGTGCCAGCGGCGGGATCCTCTACGAGCAGTACTTC. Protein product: CASGGILYEQYF.

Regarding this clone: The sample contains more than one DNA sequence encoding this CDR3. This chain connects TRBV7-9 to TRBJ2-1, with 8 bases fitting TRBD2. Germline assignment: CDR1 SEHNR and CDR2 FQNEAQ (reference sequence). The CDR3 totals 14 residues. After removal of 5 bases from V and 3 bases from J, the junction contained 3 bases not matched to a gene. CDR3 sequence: CASSLTSGYNEQFF. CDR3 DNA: TGTGCCAGCAGCCTAACTAGCGGCTACAATGAGCAGTTCTTC.

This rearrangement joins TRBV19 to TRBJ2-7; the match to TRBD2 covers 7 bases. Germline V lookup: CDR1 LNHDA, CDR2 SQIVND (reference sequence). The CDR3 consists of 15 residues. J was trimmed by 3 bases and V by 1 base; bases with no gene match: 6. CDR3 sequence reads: CASSIAVGGVYEQYF. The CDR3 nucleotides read TGTGCCAGTAGTATAGCGGTGGGAGGGGTCTACGAGCAGTACTTC.

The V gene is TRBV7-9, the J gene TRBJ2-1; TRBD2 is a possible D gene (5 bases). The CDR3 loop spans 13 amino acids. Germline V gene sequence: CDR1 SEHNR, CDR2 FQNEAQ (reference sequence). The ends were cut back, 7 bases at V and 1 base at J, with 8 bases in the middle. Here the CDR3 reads CASKSGSYNEQFF. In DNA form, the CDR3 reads TGTGCCAGCAAATCGGGATCCTACAATGAGCAGTTCTTC. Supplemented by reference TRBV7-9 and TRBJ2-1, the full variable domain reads DTGVSQNPRHKITKRGQNVTFRCDPISEHNRLYWYRQTLGQGPEFLTYFQNEAQLEKSRLLSDRFSAERPKGSFSTLEIQRTEQGDSAMYLCASKSGSYNEQFFGPGTRLTVL.

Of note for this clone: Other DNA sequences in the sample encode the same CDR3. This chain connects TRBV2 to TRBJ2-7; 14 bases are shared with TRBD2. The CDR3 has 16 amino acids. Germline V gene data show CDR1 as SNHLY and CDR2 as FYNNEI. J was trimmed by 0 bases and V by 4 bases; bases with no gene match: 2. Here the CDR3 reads CASSAGLAGDSYEQYF. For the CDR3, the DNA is TGTGCCAGCAGTGCGGGACTAGCGGGGGACTCCTACGAGCAGTACTTC. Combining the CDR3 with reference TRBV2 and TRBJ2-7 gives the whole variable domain EPEVTQTPSHQVTQMGQEVILRCVPISNHLYFYWYRQILGQKVEFLVSFYNNEISEKSEIFDDQFSVERPDGSNFTLKIRSTKLEDSAMYFCASSAGLAGDSYEQYFGPGTRLTVT.

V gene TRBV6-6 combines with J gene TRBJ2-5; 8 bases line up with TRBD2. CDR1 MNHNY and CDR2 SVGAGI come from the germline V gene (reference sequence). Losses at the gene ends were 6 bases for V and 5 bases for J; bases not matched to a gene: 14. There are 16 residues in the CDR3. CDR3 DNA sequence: TGTGCCAGCAGATTCAACTTCGGGGGGGCCCTGGAGACCCAGTACTTC. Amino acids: CASRFNFGGALETQYF.

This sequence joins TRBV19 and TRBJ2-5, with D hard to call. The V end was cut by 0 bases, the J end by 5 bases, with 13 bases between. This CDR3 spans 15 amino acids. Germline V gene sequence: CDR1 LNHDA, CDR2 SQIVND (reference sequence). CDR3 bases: TGTGCCAGTAGTATAGATCGTAGGACGTGGGAGACCCAGTACTTC. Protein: CASSIDRRTWETQYF.

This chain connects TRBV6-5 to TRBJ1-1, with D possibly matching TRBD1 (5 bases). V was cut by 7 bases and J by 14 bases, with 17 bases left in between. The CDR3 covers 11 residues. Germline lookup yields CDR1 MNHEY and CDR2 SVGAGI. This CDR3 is CASTSLGAAFF. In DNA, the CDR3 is TGTGCCAGCACCTCCTTAGGGGCGGCATTCTTT.

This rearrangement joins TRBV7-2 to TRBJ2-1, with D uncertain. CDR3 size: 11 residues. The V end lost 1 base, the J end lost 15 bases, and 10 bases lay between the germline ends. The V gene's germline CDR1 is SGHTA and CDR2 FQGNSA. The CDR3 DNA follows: TGTGCCAGCAGCTTAGGAGCTAGACTGTTCTTC. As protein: CASSLGARLFF.

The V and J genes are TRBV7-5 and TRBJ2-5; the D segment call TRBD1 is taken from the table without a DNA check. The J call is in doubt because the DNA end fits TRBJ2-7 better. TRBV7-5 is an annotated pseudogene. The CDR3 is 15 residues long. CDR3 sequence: CVRSLAPGTAYEQYF. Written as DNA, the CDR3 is TGTGTCAGAAGCTTAGCCCCCGGGACAGCTTACGAGCAGTACTTC.

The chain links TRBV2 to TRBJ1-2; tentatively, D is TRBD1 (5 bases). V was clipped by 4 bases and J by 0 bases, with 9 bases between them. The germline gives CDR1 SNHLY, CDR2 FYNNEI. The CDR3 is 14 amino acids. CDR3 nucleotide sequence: TGTGCCAGCAGTGGGGGGGATTCTAACTATGGCTACACCTTC. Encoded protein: CASSGGDSNYGYTF.

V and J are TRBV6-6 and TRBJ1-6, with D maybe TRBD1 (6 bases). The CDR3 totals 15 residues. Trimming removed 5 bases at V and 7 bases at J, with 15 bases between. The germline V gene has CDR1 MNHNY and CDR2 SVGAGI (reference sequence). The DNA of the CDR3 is TGTGCCAGCAGTGACGGGACATATCAAAATTCACCCCTCCACTTT. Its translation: CASSDGTYQNSPLHF.

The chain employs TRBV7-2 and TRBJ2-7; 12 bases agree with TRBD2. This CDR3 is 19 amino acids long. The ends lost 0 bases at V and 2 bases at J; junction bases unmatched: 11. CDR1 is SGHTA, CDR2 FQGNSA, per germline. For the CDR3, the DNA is TGTGCCAGCAGCTTAGCCCCTTTTCTAGCGGGAGGGCCCCCCTACGAGCAGTACTTC. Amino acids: CASSLAPFLAGGPPYEQYF.

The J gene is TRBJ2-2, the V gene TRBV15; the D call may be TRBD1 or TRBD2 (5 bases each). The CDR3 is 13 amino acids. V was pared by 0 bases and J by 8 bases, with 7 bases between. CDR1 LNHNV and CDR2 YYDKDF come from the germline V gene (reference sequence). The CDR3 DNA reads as TGTGCCACCAGCAGAGATGGGGGTGGGGAGCTGTTTTTT. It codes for CATSRDGGGELFF.

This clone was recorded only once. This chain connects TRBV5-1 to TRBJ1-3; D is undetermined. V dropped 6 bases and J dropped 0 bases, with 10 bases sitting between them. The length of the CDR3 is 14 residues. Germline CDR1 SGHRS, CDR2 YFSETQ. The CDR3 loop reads CASKDSSSGNTIYF. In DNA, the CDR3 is TGCGCCAGCAAGGACTCTAGCTCTGGAAACACCATATATTTT. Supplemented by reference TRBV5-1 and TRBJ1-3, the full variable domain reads KAGVTQTPRYLIKTRGQQVTLSCSPISGHRSVSWYQQTPGQGLQFLFEYFSETQRNKGNFPGRFSGRQFSNSRSEMNVSTLELGDSALYLCASKDSSSGNTIYFGEGSWLTVV.

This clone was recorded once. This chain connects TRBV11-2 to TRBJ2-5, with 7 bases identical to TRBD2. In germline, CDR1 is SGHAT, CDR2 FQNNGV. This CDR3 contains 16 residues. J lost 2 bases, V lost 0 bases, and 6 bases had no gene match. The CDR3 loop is CASSLDLGLLQETQYF. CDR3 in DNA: TGTGCCAGCAGCTTAGATCTGGGACTATTACAAGAGACCCAGTACTTC.